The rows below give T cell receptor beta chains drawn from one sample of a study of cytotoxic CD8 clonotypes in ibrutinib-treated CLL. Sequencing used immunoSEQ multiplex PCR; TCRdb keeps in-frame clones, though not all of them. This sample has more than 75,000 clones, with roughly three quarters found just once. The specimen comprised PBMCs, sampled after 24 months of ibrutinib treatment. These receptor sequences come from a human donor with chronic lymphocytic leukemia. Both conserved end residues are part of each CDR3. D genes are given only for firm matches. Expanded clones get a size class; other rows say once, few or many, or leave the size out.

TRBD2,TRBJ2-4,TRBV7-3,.,TGTGCCAGCAGCTTAGGAGCGGGGGCCAAAAACATTCAGTACTTC,CASSLGAGAKNIQYF
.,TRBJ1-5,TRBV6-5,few,TGTGCCAGCAGTTACGCGCGGGGAAATCAGCCCCAGCATTTT,CASSYARGNQPQHF
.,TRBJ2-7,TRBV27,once,TGTGCCAGCAGTTTATCGCTTCTAGAGGCTAGACACGAGCAGTACTTC,CASSLSLLEARHEQYF
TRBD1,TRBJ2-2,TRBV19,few,TGTGCCAGTAGCCTCGACAGGGGGCTGGTCGGGGAGCTGTTTTTT,CASSLDRGLVGELFF
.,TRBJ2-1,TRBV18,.,TGTGCCAGCTCACCACCTGGGCGAAAGAATGAGCAGTTCTTC,CASSPPGRKNEQFF
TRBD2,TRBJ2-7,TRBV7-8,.,TGTGCCAGCAGCCCCCAACTAGCGGGAGTAAACGAGCAGTACTTC,CASSPQLAGVNEQYF
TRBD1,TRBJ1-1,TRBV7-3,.,TGTGCCAGCAGCGCCGGACAGGGGGCGAATGAAGCTTTCTTT,CASSAGQGANEAFF
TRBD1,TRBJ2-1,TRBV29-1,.,TGCAGCGTTTCCGACAGGGTCGAGTTCTTC,CSVSDRVEFF
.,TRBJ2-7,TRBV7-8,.,TGTGCCAGCAGCTTAGGCTGGCCTTCCTACGAGCAGTACTTC,CASSLGWPSYEQYF
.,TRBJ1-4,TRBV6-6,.,TGTGCCAGCAGTTACTCGACCGGGGGGGAGGAAAAACTGTTTTTT,CASSYSTGGEEKLFF
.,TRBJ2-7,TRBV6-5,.,TGTGCCAGCTCCCTTTCTGGCATTACCTACGAGCAGTACTTC,CASSLSGITYEQYF
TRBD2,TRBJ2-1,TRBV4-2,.,TGTGCCAGCAGCCAAGAGGCAACTAGCGGGAGACGGGAGCAGTTCTTC,CASSQEATSGRREQFF
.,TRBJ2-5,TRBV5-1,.,TGCGCCAGCAGCTTGGGGGTGGAAAGGGGGACCCAGTACTTC,CASSLGVERGTQYF
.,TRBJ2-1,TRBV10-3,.,TGTGCCATCAGTGAGATGGAGGAGCAGTTCTTC,CAISEMEEQFF
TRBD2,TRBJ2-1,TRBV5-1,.,TGCGCCAGCAGCCTCCGACTAGCGGGAAGCAATGAGCAGTTCTTC,CASSLRLAGSNEQFF
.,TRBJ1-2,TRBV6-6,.,TGTGCCAGCAGTTATATTAGTGATGTTGGAGGCTACACCTTC,CASSYISDVGGYTF
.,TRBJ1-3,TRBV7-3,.,TGTGCCAGCAGCTGGGACACGAGCTCTGGAAACACCATATATTTT,CASSWDTSSGNTIYF
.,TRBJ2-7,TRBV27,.,TGTGCCAGTCATCAGCACAGGGACTCCTACGAGCAGTACTTC,CASHQHRDSYEQYF
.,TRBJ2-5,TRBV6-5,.,TGTGCCAGCAGTTACTCAGACCTCCAAGAGACCCAGTACTTC,CASSYSDLQETQYF
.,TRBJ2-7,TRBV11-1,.,TGTGCCAGCAGCTACCCCGAGGGTTGGAACGAGCAGTACTTC,CASSYPEGWNEQYF
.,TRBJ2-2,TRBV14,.,TGTGCCAGCAGCCCCAGAGAGTACCCCGGGGAGCTGTTTTTT,CASSPREYPGELFF
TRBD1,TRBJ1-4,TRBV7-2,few,TGTGCCAGCAGCCCCCAAGGACAGGGGACTGAAAAACTGTTTTTT,CASSPQGQGTEKLFF
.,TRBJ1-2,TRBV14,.,TGTGCCAGCAGCCAAGATTTTGGAGGGAGGGGCGATGGCTACACCTTC,CASSQDFGGRGDGYTF
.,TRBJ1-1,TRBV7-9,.,TGTGCCAGCAGTCCCAGACAAGGCTCGAACACTGAAGCTTTCTTT,CASSPRQGSNTEAFF